The 2 T cell receptor beta chains listed next were all sequenced from one sample in a study of blood T cell repertoires in COVID-19. The repertoire was sequenced with immunoSEQ multiplex PCR; TCRdb's copy has only in-frame clones and lacks some. The profile shows fewer than 200,000 clones, approximately 88% of them singletons. Sequenced: peripheral blood. The receptors come from a woman older than 75 with active or convalescent COVID-19.

This chain joins TRBV5-1 and TRBJ1-2, with a tentative D call TRBD1 (6 bases). The CDR3 runs to 14 residues. Germline V gene data show CDR1 as SGHRS and CDR2 as YFSETQ. V lost 2 bases, J lost 2 bases, and 10 bases lay in between. CDR3 protein: CASSLDDRNYGYTF. The CDR3 DNA follows: TGCGCCAGCAGCTTAGACGACAGGAACTATGGCTACACCTTC.

V and J are TRBV12-3 or TRBV12-4 and TRBJ1-1; a possible D gene is TRBD1 (6 bases). V gave up 6 bases and J gave up 0 bases, with 8 bases separating them. The CDR3 covers 13 residues. In DNA, the CDR3 is TGTGCCAGCAGACAGGGCCTGAACACTGAAGCTTTCTTT. Translated: CASRQGLNTEAFF.